The 5 T cell receptor beta chains in this list originate from one sample, sequenced in a study of PD-L1 blockade in urothelial cancer. Sequenced by immunoSEQ multiplex PCR; TCRdb stores in-frame clones only, minus some. The table records more than 45,000 clones, 60% to 80% of them present only once. The input for sequencing was PBMCs, taken around atezolizumab (anti-PD-L1) treatment. The receptors stem from an older man with urothelial cancer.

The chain links TRBV6-5 to TRBJ1-3; no reliable D call. The CDR3 totals 15 residues. The germline V and J ends were trimmed by 4 bases and 0 bases, with 10 bases remaining between them. From germline, CDR1 is MNHEY and CDR2 SVGAGI. The CDR3 region is CASSLNSGSGNTIYF. CDR3 bases: TGTGCCAGCAGTTTGAACAGCGGCTCTGGAAACACCATATATTTT.

The chain couples TRBV28 to TRBJ2-1; possible D gene TRBD2, 6 bases. The germline CDR1 and CDR2 sequences are MDHEN and SYDVKM. Trimming shortened V by 1 base and J by 1 base, and 11 bases separated the two germline ends. This CDR3 is 16 amino acids long. The CDR3 spells CASSLSGAGSYNEQFF. CDR3 sequence (DNA): TGTGCCAGCAGTTTATCTGGGGCGGGATCCTACAATGAGCAGTTCTTC.

The rearrangement joins TRBV10-2 to TRBJ2-1; TRBD1 might be the D (6 bases). CDR1 is WSHSY, CDR2 SAAADI, per germline. The CDR3 is made up of 13 amino acids. Trimming shortened V by 3 bases and J by 9 bases, and 12 bases separated the two germline ends. The CDR3 here is CASSDPGVSEQFF. For the CDR3, the DNA is TGCGCCAGCAGTGACCCAGGGGTTAGTGAGCAGTTCTTC.

In this sample, this clone turned up a few times. V is TRBV19 and J is TRBJ1-2; TRBD1 aligns across 7 bases. CDR3 length: 14 residues. Germline loops: CDR1 LNHDA, CDR2 SQIVND (reference sequence). The V gene end was trimmed by 6 bases and the J gene end by 2 bases; junction bases not matched to a gene: 6. CDR3 loop: CASSRQGTNYGYTF. The CDR3 nucleotides read TGTGCCAGTAGCCGACAGGGTACGAACTATGGCTACACCTTC.

This clone was recorded once. V usage is TRBV6-6 and J usage is TRBJ1-2; tentatively, D is TRBD1 (6 bases). The germline V and J ends were trimmed by 7 bases and 4 bases, with 16 bases remaining between them. Per germline, CDR1 MNHNY and CDR2 SVGAGI (reference sequence). The CDR3 covers 14 residues. Here the CDR3 reads CASTLQDSFYGYTF. The CDR3, as DNA: TGTGCCAGCACCTTACAGGACAGCTTCTATGGCTACACCTTC.